This TCR beta chain was retrieved from a study of T cell repertoires in breast cancer (dated by TCRdb to the mid-2010s). Regarding the study in general: Tumors, lymph nodes and peripheral blood lymphocytes from breast cancer patients, as well as peripheral blood from healthy control donors, were profiled. The majority of the approximately 21 patient tumors analyzed for shared TCRs were ER+/PR+. Nine healthy donors, of an age range similar to that of the patients, were included as controls. On average, around 500,000 sequences per sample and about 10 reads per input cell were obtained by sequencing. Given the low mutational burden of breast cancer and the rarity of common mutations in breast cancer, it was reasoned that TCRs shared between breast cancer patients would target shared antigens. Tumors and tumor-involved lymph nodes were minced and digested with Liberase and DNase, then filtered through 70-um and 40-um filters. Tumor-free lymph nodes were processed without enzymatic digestion, and blood samples were separated by Ficoll. Broad study findings and their caveats: Shared TCRs showed TRBV7 predominance, possibly reflecting tumor recognition or mispriming bias from eight TRBV7 primers. Discarding singleton TCRs and sampling only part of each tumor may have missed genuine antitumor clones. About 20 TCR pairs were shared across seven or more patient tumors and were rarely found in control blood, which suggests possible tumor specificity. Compared with tumor-free nodes, tumor-involved sentinel lymph nodes shared about fourfold more TCRs with matched tumor repertoires (7.7% versus 2%). Shared TCRs were encoded by various nucleotide sequences, which suggests selection and expansion based on antigen. Emulsion RT-PCR was regarded as qualitative rather than quantitative, because clone recovery was skewed by transcript abundance and primer differences.

Points on this clonotype: The antigen it recognizes is unknown. One base away there is no much larger clone; base qualities are not given.

To analyze paired alpha-beta TCRs of CD8+ T cells, the study used an expanded emulsion RT-PCR method with primers covering all TCR V genes. Before emulsion RT-PCR, CD8+ T cells were isolated using a CD8 positive selection kit and then incubated overnight in around 10 IU/mL IL-2. To prepare the library, emulsion pairing was applied. Unpaired genes were suppressed in a second nested PCR with blocking oligos, after which Illumina adaptors and barcodes were added in a third nested PCR. Between roughly 5,000 and 260,000 T cells, along with C-region, Stepout and V-region primers, were included in each emulsion RT-PCR master mix. The Micellula Emulsion and Purification Kit was used to generate emulsions, and Qiagen OneStep RT-PCR reagents were used for RT-PCR. The pooled libraries were sequenced on an Illumina MiSeq using paired-end 2 x 250 reads. On the authors' methods: Read pairs were joined in Galaxy and clipped at the engineered overlap into separate alpha and beta files; unclipped reads were discarded. Alpha-beta pairs were assigned using CompleteTCR, a MiTCR-based pipeline in which chains sharing read cluster identifiers are linked by an R script. TCR sequences that were observed only once, about 1-3.2% of the total, were removed as potential sequencing errors. TCRdb reprocessing: public reads trimmed at Q25 with fastp, clones called with MiXCR, in-frame beta chains kept. Rows are combined by CDR3 protein, so each entry shows the most common genes and DNA. In this record, the V and J calls reflect TCRdb's handling and not the investigators' own analysis. This sample is represented by roughly 39,000 distinct CDR3 sequences; about 41% of them were singletons. Less than 70% of the sample comes from the top ten.

CDR1 is given as LGHDT and CDR2 as YNNKEL, both from the germline V gene (reference sequence). V drops 5 bases and J drops 4 bases, leaving 8 bases in between. CDR3 length: 13 amino acids, cysteine to phenylalanine. Kept here is only the CDR3 DNA, which spans 39 bases and is read in frame from base 1. The chain uses TRBV3-1 and TRBJ2-2, with the D gene not clear enough to name. The source is a pool of human donors with breast cancer or a healthy control (not recorded which). Sequencing used CD8+ T cells. The CDR3 here reads CASSLSVTGELFF. The DNA reads as follows: TGTGCCAGCAGCTTGTCGGTCACCGGGGAGCTGTTTTTT.